Shown below are 21 T cell receptor beta chains from a single sample sequenced in a study of fetal regulatory T cell absence and autoimmunity. Profiled with immunoSEQ multiplex PCR; TCRdb holds only in-frame clones, not every one. The sample lists around 100,000 clones, 60% to 80% occurring once. Material for sequencing was pancreas tissue. The receptors stem from a male donor with IPEX syndrome.

The chain links TRBV5-1 to TRBJ2-4, with 10 bases fitting TRBD1. The germline CDR1 and CDR2 sequences are SGHRS and YFSETQ. This CDR3 region has 17 residues. Unmatched junction bases numbered 17, after V lost 4 bases and J lost 10 bases. CDR3: CASSPAQKGQGLWIQYF. The CDR3 coding sequence is TGCGCCAGCAGCCCCGCCCAAAAGGGACAGGGGTTGTGGATTCAGTACTTC. The full variable domain, in which reference TRBV5-1 and TRBJ2-4 provide the parts outside the CDR3, is KAGVTQTPRYLIKTRGQQVTLSCSPISGHRSVSWYQQTPGQGLQFLFEYFSETQRNKGNFPGRFSGRQFSNSRSEMNVSTLELGDSALYLCASSPAQKGQGLWIQYFGAGTRLSVL.

This clone was counted a single time. The genes are TRBV6-6 and TRBJ2-1; D gene ambiguous. The V gene lost 0 bases and the J gene lost 1 base, with 1 base spanning the gap. The CDR3 is 13 residues long. The germline V gene has CDR1 MNHNY and CDR2 SVGAGI (reference sequence). The CDR3 bases are TGTGCCAGCAGTTACTCATCCTACAATGAGCAGTTCTTC. This sequence encodes CASSYSSYNEQFF.

J is TRBJ1-1 and V is TRBV12-5; D is unresolved. V dropped 1 base and J dropped 0 bases, with 6 bases sitting between them. This CDR3 has 14 residues. Germline V gene lookup returns CDR1 LGHNT and CDR2 FRNRAP. CDR3 bases: TGTGCTAGTGGTTTGGAGGCTTTGAACACTGAAGCTTTCTTT. Translating gives CASGLEALNTEAFF.

The chain is built from TRBV27 and TRBJ1-5; a weak D match, TRBD1 (6 bases). Per germline, CDR1 MNHEY and CDR2 SMNVEV (reference sequence). Trimming cost V 5 bases and J 0 bases, with 17 bases left between them. The CDR3 is 17 amino acids. The CDR3 loop reads CASSDLDSLLSNQPQHF. CDR3 sequence (DNA): TGTGCCAGCAGTGACTTGGACAGCCTCCTTAGCAATCAGCCCCAGCATTTT.

The CDR3 region has the DNA TGCGCCAGCAGCCAAGATGGGGAAGGGGCTGGGGCCAACGTCCTGACTTTC. This codes for CASSQDGEGAGANVLTF. The rearrangement joins TRBV4-3 to TRBJ2-6, with D possibly matching TRBD1 (5 bases). Trimming shortened V by 0 bases and J by 2 bases, and 11 bases separated the two germline ends. Germline CDR1 reads LGHNA; CDR2 reads YSLEER. This CDR3 is built from 17 residues.

The rearrangement joins TRBV27 to TRBJ1-1, with 7 nucleotides matching TRBD1. Germline lookup yields CDR1 MNHEY and CDR2 SMNVEV (reference sequence). This CDR3 has 15 residues. V was pared by 1 base and J by 3 bases, with 5 bases of the junction left unmatched. The CDR3 loop reads CASSLLGRGDTEAFF. As DNA, the CDR3 is TGTGCCAGCAGTTTATTGGGCAGGGGGGACACTGAAGCTTTCTTT.

The chain recombines TRBV4-1 with TRBJ2-2, with 9 bases that match TRBD1. The CDR3 is 15 residues long. The germline CDR1 and CDR2 sequences are MGHRA and YSYEKL. V lost 2 bases to trimming and J lost 6 bases; unmatched junction nucleotides: 4. As DNA, the CDR3 is TGCGCCAGCAGCCAATACAGGGGGCAGGCCGGGGAGCTGTTTTTT. The encoded protein is CASSQYRGQAGELFF.

The chain is built from TRBV11-3 and TRBJ2-5, with 7 bases fitting TRBD2. V lost 3 bases and J lost 4; bases outside the gene matches: 8. The CDR3 sequence is 15 residues long. From germline, CDR1 is SGHNT and CDR2 YENEEA. The CDR3 loop reads CASSLGRGTGETQYF. The CDR3 DNA sequence: TGTGCCAGCAGCTTGGGGCGGGGGACCGGAGAGACCCAGTACTTC.

V and J are TRBV5-1 and TRBJ2-3; no firm D call. Trimming left V 2 bases short and J 2 bases short, with 12 bases between. The length of the CDR3 is 15 residues. Germline loops: CDR1 SGHRS, CDR2 YFSETQ. CDR3 loop: CASSFRSWSTDTQYF. The CDR3 nucleotides are TGCGCCAGCAGCTTCCGGTCTTGGTCCACAGATACGCAGTATTTT.

The chain couples TRBV4-2 to TRBJ2-5; D is unresolved. Trimming left V 0 bases short and J 9 bases short, with 11 bases between. Germline CDR1 reads LGHNA; CDR2 reads YNFKEQ. CDR3 length: 13 residues. CDR3 residues: CASSQEGSRAQYF. CDR3 bases: TGTGCCAGCAGCCAAGAGGGCTCTAGAGCCCAGTACTTC.

V usage is TRBV5-6 and J usage is TRBJ1-6; no reliable D call. From germline, CDR1 is SGHDT and CDR2 YYEEEE. This CDR3 has 17 amino acids. Trimming took 0 bases from V and 0 from J, leaving 10 bases between them. CDR3 DNA sequence: TGTGCCAGCAGCTTGGTTCGGGGAAGCTCCTATAATTCACCCCTCCACTTT. This sequence encodes CASSLVRGSSYNSPLHF.

This clone was seen more than once but under ten times. The chain uses TRBV6-6 and TRBJ1-2, with D possibly being TRBD1 (5 bases). The CDR3 loop spans 15 amino acids. Trimming removed 0 bases at V and 4 bases at J, with 12 bases between. CDR1 MNHNY and CDR2 SVGAGI come from the germline V gene (reference sequence). The CDR3 region is CASSYSRRGSYGYTF. As DNA, the CDR3 is TGTGCCAGCAGTTACTCGAGGCGGGGCAGCTATGGCTACACCTTC.

The gene calls are TRBV6-5 and TRBJ2-7; D remains ambiguous. CDR3 length: 13 amino acids. Trimming took 0 bases from V and 3 from J, leaving 6 bases between them. CDR1 is MNHEY, CDR2 SVGAGI, per germline. CDR3 protein: CASSYSTNYEQYF. Here the CDR3 DNA reads TGTGCCAGCAGTTACTCGACAAACTACGAGCAGTACTTC.

The chain couples TRBV19 to TRBJ1-2, with a tentative D call TRBD1 (5 bases). The CDR3 has 13 residues. The V and J ends lost 8 bases and 7 bases respectively, with 17 bases between them. The germline gives CDR1 LNHDA, CDR2 SQIVND (reference sequence). The CDR3 is CASSKWGVRGYTF. CDR3 bases: TGTGCCAGTTCGAAGTGGGGGGTACGTGGCTACACCTTC. The complete variable domain, with remaining parts taken from reference TRBV19 and TRBJ1-2, reads DGGITQSPKYLFRKEGQNVTLSCEQNLNHDAMYWYRQDPGQGLRLIYYSQIVNDFQKGDIAEGYSVSREKKESFPLTVTSAQKNPTAFYLCASSKWGVRGYTFGSGTRLTVV.

This chain connects TRBV6-6 to TRBJ2-3; TRBD2 might be the D (7 bases). Germline V gene lookup returns CDR1 MNHNY and CDR2 SVGAGI (reference sequence). The V and J ends lost 7 bases and 0 bases respectively, with 14 bases between them. CDR3 size: 15 residues. CDR3 amino acids: CASKDSGTSTDTQYF. CDR3 coding DNA: TGTGCCAGCAAGGACAGCGGGACTAGCACAGATACGCAGTATTTT.

The chain uses TRBV5-1 and TRBJ2-7; TRBD2 agrees at 13 bases. Trimming removed 4 bases from V and 5 bases from J; junction bases left unmatched: 9. CDR3 length: 16 residues. Germline-derived CDR1 and CDR2 are SGHRS and YFSETQ. CDR3 amino acids: CASSPRTSGSLDEQYF. The CDR3 DNA follows: TGCGCCAGCAGCCCGAGGACTAGCGGGAGTCTAGACGAGCAGTACTTC.

The chain uses TRBV6-1 and TRBJ1-2; 7 bases are shared with TRBD1. The CDR3 covers 13 residues. Germline V lookup: CDR1 MNHNS, CDR2 SASEGT. V shed 3 bases and J 8 bases; nucleotides not matched to a gene: 6. CDR3 sequence (DNA): TGTGCCAGCAGTGAGACAACAGGGGACGGCTACACCTTC. Protein product: CASSETTGDGYTF.

V usage is TRBV9 and J usage is TRBJ2-3, with TRBD2 identical over 8 bases. Per germline, CDR1 SGDLS and CDR2 YYNGEE. V lost 1 base, J lost 2 bases, and 3 bases stayed unmatched. The CDR3 is 15 amino acids. CDR3 nucleotides: TGTGCCAGCAGCGTATCGGGGGGGGACACAGATACGCAGTATTTT. Protein sequence: CASSVSGGDTDTQYF.

There are a few counts of this clone. The rearrangement joins TRBV5-5 to TRBJ1-2, with no clear D. The length of the CDR3 is 14 residues. V dropped 4 bases and J dropped 4 bases, with 14 bases sitting between them. The V gene's germline CDR1 is SGHKS and CDR2 YYEKEE (reference sequence). DNA for the CDR3: TGTGCCAGCAGCCTCGGGTCCCTAGTCTATGGCTACACCTTC. Protein product: CASSLGSLVYGYTF.

The chain joins TRBV7-9 to TRBJ2-2; TRBD2 matches 7 bases. Germline trimming cut 5 bases from V and 1 base from J; bases unmatched to any gene: 7. Germline V lookup: CDR1 SEHNR, CDR2 FQNEAQ (reference sequence). The CDR3 consists of 16 residues. CDR3 sequence: CASSPMGGRNTGELFF. The DNA of the CDR3 is TGTGCCAGCAGCCCAATGGGCGGGAGGAACACCGGGGAGCTGTTTTTT. The full variable domain, completed using reference TRBV7-9 and TRBJ2-2, is DTGVSQNPRHKITKRGQNVTFRCDPISEHNRLYWYRQTLGQGPEFLTYFQNEAQLEKSRLLSDRFSAERPKGSFSTLEIQRTEQGDSAMYLCASSPMGGRNTGELFFGEGSRLTVL.

The rearrangement links TRBV6-9 to TRBJ1-2; a possible D gene is TRBD1 (6 bases). Trimming stripped 7 bases from V and 1 base from J, with 16 bases between. The CDR3 is 15 residues long. Germline loops: CDR1 MNHGY, CDR2 SVAAGI. The CDR3 here is CASTLPGQINYGYTF. CDR3 DNA sequence: TGTGCCAGCACCCTTCCGGGACAAATTAACTATGGCTACACCTTC.